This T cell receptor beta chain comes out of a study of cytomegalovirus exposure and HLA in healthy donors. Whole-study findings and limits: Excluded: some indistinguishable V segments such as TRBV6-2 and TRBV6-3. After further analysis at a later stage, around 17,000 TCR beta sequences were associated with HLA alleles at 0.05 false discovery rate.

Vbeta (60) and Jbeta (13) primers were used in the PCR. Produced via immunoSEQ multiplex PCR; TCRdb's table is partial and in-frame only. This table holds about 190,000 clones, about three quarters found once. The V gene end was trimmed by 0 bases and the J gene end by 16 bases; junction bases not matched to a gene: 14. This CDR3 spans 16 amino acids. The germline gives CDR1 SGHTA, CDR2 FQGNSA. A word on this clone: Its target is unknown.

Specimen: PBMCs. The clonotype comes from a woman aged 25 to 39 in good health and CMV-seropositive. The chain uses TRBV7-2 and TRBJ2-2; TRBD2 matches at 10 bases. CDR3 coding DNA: TGTGCCAGCAGCTTAGCCCCTAGCGGGAGAGGTCTGGGTCCGTTTTTT. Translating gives CASSLAPSGRGLGPFF.